This T cell receptor (beta chain) was recorded in a study of blood T cell repertoires in COVID-19. Looking at the study overall: Whether acute or convalescent, the COVID-19 samples came from the United States, Italy and Spain. Sample material is recorded as cDNA or gDNA derived from T cells, B-cell-depleted T cells, or PBMCs.

As processed by the authors: Amplification of reference gene primers was used by the study to estimate nucleated cell counts. The method was immunoSEQ multiplex PCR; TCRdb's version includes in-frame clones alone and lacks a portion of them. V and J calls and clone size are as listed in that table; D and trimming were resolved from the DNA. The sample comprises over 85,000 clones, more than 75% of which are singletons, and roughly 24% rests with the top ten. This CDR3 is built from 14 residues. Trimming at V came to 0 bases and at J to 14 bases, leaving 6 bases not matched to a gene. Germline V gives CDR1 LGHDT, CDR2 YNNKEL (reference sequence).

The TCR was taken from a human donor in a cohort sampled during active COVID-19. V is TRBV3-1 (or the pseudogene TRBV3-2) and J is TRBJ1-6; 8 bases line up with TRBD1. Sequencing was done on a sample of peripheral blood. The CDR3, as DNA: TGTGCCAGCAGCCAAGAACAGGGGGGGGGAGCCCTCCACTTT. Translated: CASSQEQGGGALHF.